These 22 T cell receptor beta chains came from one sample sequenced in a study of blood T cells in healthy people across ages. Sample-barcoded 5' priming and a J-beta primer mix drove a second PCR of roughly 6 to 12 cycles. TCRdb reprocessed the 5' RACE reads via MiXCR and lists one record per CDR3 protein. There are 550,000 to 600,000 distinct CDR3 sequences in the sample; roughly a quarter occur only once, and about 18% lies in the top ten. What was sequenced was blood. All receptors come from a woman in her sixties or seventies in good health.

The chain has TRBV6-2 or TRBV6-3 and TRBJ2-1, with 9 nucleotides matching TRBD2. From germline, CDR1 is MNHEY and CDR2 SVGEGT. The V gene end was trimmed by 4 bases and the J gene end by 3 bases; junction bases not matched to a gene: 7. The CDR3 extends over 16 amino acids. The CDR3 region is CASSSAGGADYNEQFF. CDR3 sequence (DNA): TGTGCCAGCAGTTCCGCGGGGGGGGCGGACTACAATGAGCAGTTCTTC.

The sample holds one count of this clonotype. This chain uses TRBV9 with TRBJ2-7; 11 bases fit TRBD2. CDR3 length: 17 residues. The germline V gene has CDR1 SGDLS and CDR2 YYNGEE. Trimming removed 4 bases from V and 1 base from J; junction bases left unmatched: 10. CDR3 DNA: TGTGCCAGCAGCAGAACCGTTAGCGGGAGGGTGTCCTACGAGCAGTACTTC. Translation: CASSRTVSGRVSYEQYF.

This clonotype was counted a few times. This CDR3 reads CASSLLASGGVVETQYF. In DNA, the CDR3 is TGTGCCAGCAGCTTATTAGCTAGCGGGGGGGTGGTAGAGACCCAGTACTTC. J is TRBJ2-5 and V is TRBV11-2; 12 bases map to TRBD2. Germline assignment: CDR1 SGHAT and CDR2 FQNNGV. The CDR3 totals 17 residues. V lost 2 bases and J lost 4; bases outside the gene matches: 8.

This clonotype was detected a few times. This chain joins TRBV15 and TRBJ2-7, with unresolved D. The end of the DNA aligns better with TRBJ2-5, so the J call may be wrong. CDR3 length equals 14 residues. The germline V gene has CDR1 LNHNV and CDR2 YYDKDF (reference sequence). As DNA, the CDR3 is TGTGCCACCAGCAGTGAAATTAGAGAAGAGACCCAGTACTTC. It yields the protein CATSSEIREETQYF.

The genes are TRBV7-2 and TRBJ1-5; no reliable D call. Between the trimmed V and J ends, which lost 5 bases and 1 base, there was a span of 9 bases. The V gene's germline CDR1 is SGHTA and CDR2 FQGNSA. This CDR3 is built from 14 residues. CDR3 nucleotide sequence: TGTGCCAGCAGCGGACTTGGGAGCAATCAGCCCCAGCATTTT. Its protein is CASSGLGSNQPQHF.

Many counts were recorded for this clonotype. CDR3 residues: CASSPPASKETQYF. The CDR3 coding sequence is TGTGCCAGCAGCCCTCCCGCTAGCAAGGAGACCCAGTACTTC. The chain employs TRBV14 and TRBJ2-5, with a weak D call TRBD2 (5 bases). CDR3 size: 14 residues. Germline CDR1 and CDR2: SGHDN and FVKESK. V was pared by 4 bases and J by 5 bases, with 14 bases between.

The CDR3 sequence is CASRTSSATNEKLFF. The CDR3 DNA reads as TGTGCCAGCCGTACTAGTAGTGCAACTAATGAAAAACTGTTTTTT. The V gene is TRBV7-8, the J gene TRBJ1-4; D is ambiguous. Looked up from germline, CDR1 is SGHVS and CDR2 is FQNEAQ. The CDR3 runs 15 residues. The ends were cut back, 8 bases at V and 0 bases at J, with 13 bases in the middle.

Only a few counts were recorded for this clonotype. The chain links TRBV4-3 to TRBJ1-1; tentative D call: TRBD1 (5 bases). Germline CDR1 and CDR2: LGHNA and YSLEER. CDR3 size: 15 residues. The V end lost 0 bases, the J end lost 5 bases, and 13 bases lay between the germline ends. CDR3 DNA: TGCGCCAGCAGCCAAGAGTGGGGGAGAAGGACTGAAGCTTTCTTT. Translation gives CASSQEWGRRTEAFF.

The V call is TRBV29-1, the J call TRBJ1-2; D possibly corresponds to TRBD1 (5 bases). V lost 7 bases to trimming and J lost 4 bases, with 16 bases between them. The germline V gene encodes CDR1 SQVTM and CDR2 ANQGSEA. The length of the CDR3 is 13 residues. This CDR3 is CSGIQDFPYGYTF. The CDR3 nucleotides read TGCAGCGGTATACAGGATTTCCCCTATGGCTACACCTTC.

The gene calls are TRBV20-1 and TRBJ2-1, with unresolved D. Deletions cut 5 bases from V and 3 bases from J, with 5 bases between. Per the germline V gene, CDR1 is DFQATT and CDR2 is SNEGSKA (reference sequence). This CDR3 has 11 amino acids. CDR3 in amino acids: CSAPDYNEQFF. CDR3 bases: TGCAGTGCTCCGGACTACAATGAGCAGTTCTTC.

This clonotype occurred a few times. V and J are TRBV4-2 and TRBJ2-4; 8 nucleotides line up with TRBD2. The CDR3 runs to 18 residues. Germline lookup yields CDR1 LGHNA and CDR2 YNFKEQ. V lost 1 base, J lost 6 bases, and 14 bases stayed unmatched. CDR3 region: CASSQVSRGGLSGNIQYF. DNA of the CDR3: TGTGCCAGCAGCCAAGTATCCCGGGGGGGCCTTTCGGGAAACATTCAGTACTTC.

This clonotype was seen repeatedly, ten times or more. CDR3 amino acids: CARGTLNTEAFF. The DNA of the CDR3 is TGTGCCAGAGGGACGTTGAACACTGAAGCTTTCTTT. The chain employs TRBV2 and TRBJ1-1; tentative D call: TRBD1 (5 bases). The V end was cut by 9 bases, the J end by 0 bases, with 8 bases between. Germline V CDR1 and CDR2: SNHLY, FYNNEI. The CDR3 runs 12 residues.

The genes are TRBV7-2 and TRBJ2-5, with 9 bases fitting TRBD1. The CDR3 is made up of 13 amino acids. CDR1 SGHTA and CDR2 FQGNSA come from the germline V gene. The ends lost 5 bases at V and 11 bases at J; junction bases unmatched: 9. CDR3: CASSPQWGTGQYF. The DNA of the CDR3 is TGTGCCAGCAGCCCGCAGTGGGGGACAGGGCAGTACTTC.

A few counts support this clonotype. This chain joins TRBV7-3 and TRBJ2-1; 12 positions match TRBD2. In germline, CDR1 is SGHTA, CDR2 FQGTGA. V trimming: 6 bases; J trimming: 2 bases; junction bases outside the gene matches: 17. The CDR3 is 20 amino acids. The CDR3 is CASSNDPGLAGRTTYNEQFF. CDR3 DNA: TGTGCCAGCAGTAACGATCCCGGACTAGCGGGGAGAACCACCTACAATGAGCAGTTCTTC. The variable domain in full, completed from reference TRBV7-3 and TRBJ2-1, reads GAGVSQTPSNKVTEKGKYVELRCDPISGHTALYWYRQSLGQGPEFLIYFQGTGAADDSGLPNDRFFAVRPEGSVSTLKIQRTERGDSAVYLCASSNDPGLAGRTTYNEQFFGPGTRLTVL.

As concerns this clonotype: One end of the junction does not line up with germline, which may come from a read error. J is TRBJ2-5 and V is TRBV18; D not certain. The CDR3 spans 16 residues. From germline, CDR1 is KGHSH and CDR2 LQKENI. The chain's CDR3 is CASSPLPGFEHETLYF. The CDR3, as DNA: TGTGCCAGCTCACCACTGCCCGGTTTTGAGCATGAGACCCTGTACTTC. The entire variable domain, with the rest obtained from reference TRBV18 and TRBJ2-5, is as follows: NAGVMQNPRHLVRRRGQEARLRCSPMKGHSHVYWYRQLPEEGLKFMVYLQKENIIDESGMPKERFSAEFPKEGPSILRIQQVVRGDSAAYFCASSPLPGFEHETLYFGPGTRLLVL.

The V and J genes are TRBV5-1 and TRBJ1-4; no clear D. V was shortened by 4 bases and J by 0 bases, with 7 bases between the two germline ends. There are 14 residues in the CDR3. CDR1 and CDR2 from the germline V gene are SGHRS and YFSETQ. CDR3 coding DNA: TGCGCCAGCAGCGCAAAATCAACTAATGAAAAACTGTTTTTT. Translating gives CASSAKSTNEKLFF.

This CDR3 reads CSAPTAGNTIYF. Here the CDR3 DNA reads TGCAGTGCCCCGACAGCTGGAAACACCATATATTTT. The chain recombines TRBV20-1 with TRBJ1-3; weak D call: TRBD1 (5 bases). Trimming removed 6 bases at V and 2 bases at J, with 8 bases between. The CDR3 runs to 12 residues. Germline CDR1 and CDR2: DFQATT and SNEGSKA (reference sequence).

This clonotype was counted at least ten times. The rearrangement joins TRBV20-1 to TRBJ1-1; 7 bases fit TRBD1. V gave up 7 bases and J gave up 3 bases; unmatched junction bases: 5. The CDR3 covers 12 residues. CDR1 is DFQATT and CDR2 is SNEGSKA in the germline V gene (reference sequence). DNA for the CDR3: TGCAGTGTTGGGCAGGGGGACACTGAAGCTTTCTTT. It encodes CSVGQGDTEAFF.

The chain recombines TRBV10-2 with TRBJ2-3; weak D call: TRBD2 (5 bases). The germline gives CDR1 WSHSY, CDR2 SAAADI. CDR3 size: 13 residues. The V and J ends lost 7 bases and 4 bases respectively, with 12 bases between them. Written as DNA, the CDR3 is TGCGCCAGCATAGATTTCGGGGCAGATACGCAGTATTTT. It codes for CASIDFGADTQYF.

This clonotype was observed a handful of times. The rearrangement joins TRBV29-1 to TRBJ2-7, with D perhaps TRBD2 (6 bases). Judging by the DNA end, TRBJ2-5 fits better; the J call may be wrong. Germline V gene data show CDR1 as SQVTM and CDR2 as ANQGSEA. CDR3 length: 12 amino acids. The CDR3 nucleotides read TGCAGCGTTGGGTGGGGGGAGGAGACCCAGTACTTC. This translates into CSVGWGEETQYF.

This sequence joins TRBV4-3 and TRBJ2-1; possibly TRBD1 or TRBD2 for D (5 bases each). CDR1 LGHNA and CDR2 YSLEER come from the germline V gene. The CDR3 is 16 residues long. With 4 bases removed from V and 4 bases from J, the gap between germline ends came to 17 bases. In DNA, the CDR3 is TGCGCCAGCAGCCCAGAAGGAACTAGGGGTTACAATGAGCAGTTCTTC. Its translation is CASSPEGTRGYNEQFF.

The rearrangement uses TRBV12-3 or TRBV12-4 and TRBJ2-4; tentatively, D is TRBD1 or TRBD2 (6 bases each). V was trimmed by 0 bases and J by 3 bases, leaving 9 bases between them. The CDR3 is made up of 15 amino acids. In DNA, the CDR3 is TGTGCCAGCAGTTTAGCGGGGGGCGGCAAAAACATTCAGTACTTC. This codes for CASSLAGGGKNIQYF.